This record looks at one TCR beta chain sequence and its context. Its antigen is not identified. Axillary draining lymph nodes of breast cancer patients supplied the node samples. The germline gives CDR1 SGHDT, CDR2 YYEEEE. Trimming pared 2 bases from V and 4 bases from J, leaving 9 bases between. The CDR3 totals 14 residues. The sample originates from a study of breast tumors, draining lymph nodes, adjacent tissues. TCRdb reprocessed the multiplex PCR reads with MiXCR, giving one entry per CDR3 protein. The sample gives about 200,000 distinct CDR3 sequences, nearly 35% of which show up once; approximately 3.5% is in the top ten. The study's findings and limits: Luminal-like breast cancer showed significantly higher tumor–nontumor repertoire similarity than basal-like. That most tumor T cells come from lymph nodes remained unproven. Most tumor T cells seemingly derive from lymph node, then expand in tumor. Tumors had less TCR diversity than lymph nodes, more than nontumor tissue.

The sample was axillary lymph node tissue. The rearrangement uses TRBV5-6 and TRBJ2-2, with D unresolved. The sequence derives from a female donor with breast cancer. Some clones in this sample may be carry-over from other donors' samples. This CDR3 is CASSFPASTGELFF. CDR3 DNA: TGTGCCAGCAGCTTCCCGGCCTCCACCGGGGAGCTGTTTTTT.